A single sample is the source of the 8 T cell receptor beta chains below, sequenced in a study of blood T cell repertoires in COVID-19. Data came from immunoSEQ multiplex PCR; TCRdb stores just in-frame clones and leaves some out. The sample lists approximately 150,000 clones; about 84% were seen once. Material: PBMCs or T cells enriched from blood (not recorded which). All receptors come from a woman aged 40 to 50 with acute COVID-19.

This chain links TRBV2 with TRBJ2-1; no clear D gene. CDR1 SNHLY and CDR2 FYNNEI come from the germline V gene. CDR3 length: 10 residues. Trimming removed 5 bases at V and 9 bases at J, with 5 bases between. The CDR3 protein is CASSMSEQFF. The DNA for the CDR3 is TGTGCCAGCAGTATGAGTGAGCAGTTCTTC.

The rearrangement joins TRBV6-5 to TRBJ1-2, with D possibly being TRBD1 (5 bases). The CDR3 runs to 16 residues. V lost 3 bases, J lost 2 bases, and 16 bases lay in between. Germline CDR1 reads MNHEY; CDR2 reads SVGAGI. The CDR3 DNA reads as TGTGCCAGCAGTTATGGAAGGGGCTTGGGAAACTATGGCTACACCTTC. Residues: CASSYGRGLGNYGYTF.

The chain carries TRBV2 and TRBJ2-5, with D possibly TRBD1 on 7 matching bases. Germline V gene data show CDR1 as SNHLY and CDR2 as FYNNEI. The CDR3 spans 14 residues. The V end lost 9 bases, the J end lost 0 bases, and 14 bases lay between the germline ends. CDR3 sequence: CASSAGTDQETQYF. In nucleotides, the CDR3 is TGTGCCAGTTCCGCGGGGACAGACCAAGAGACCCAGTACTTC.

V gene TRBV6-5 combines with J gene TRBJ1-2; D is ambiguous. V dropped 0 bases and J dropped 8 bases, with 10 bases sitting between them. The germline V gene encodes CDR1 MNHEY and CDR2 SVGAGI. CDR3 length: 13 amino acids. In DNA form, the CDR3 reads TGTGCCAGCAGTTACTCGGGCAGTAAGGGCTACACCTTC. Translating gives CASSYSGSKGYTF.

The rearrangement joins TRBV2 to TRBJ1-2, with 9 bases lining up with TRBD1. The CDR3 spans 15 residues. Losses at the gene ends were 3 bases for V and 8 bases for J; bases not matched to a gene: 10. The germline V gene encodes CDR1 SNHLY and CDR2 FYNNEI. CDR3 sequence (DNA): TGTGCCAGCAGTGAGGACAGGGGTACCGTGTGGGGCTACACCTTC. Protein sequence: CASSEDRGTVWGYTF.

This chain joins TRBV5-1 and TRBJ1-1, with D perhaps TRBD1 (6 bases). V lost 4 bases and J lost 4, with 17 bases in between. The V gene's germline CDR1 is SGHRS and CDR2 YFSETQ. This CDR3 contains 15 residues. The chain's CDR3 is CASSPDSARRTEAFF. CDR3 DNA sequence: TGCGCCAGCAGCCCGGACAGCGCCCGGCGCACTGAAGCTTTCTTT.

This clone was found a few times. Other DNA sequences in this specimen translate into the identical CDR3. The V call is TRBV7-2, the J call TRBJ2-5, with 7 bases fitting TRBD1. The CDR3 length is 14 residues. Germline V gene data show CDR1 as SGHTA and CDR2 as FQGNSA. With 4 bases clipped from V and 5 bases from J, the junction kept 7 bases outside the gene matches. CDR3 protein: CASSSWTGQETQYF. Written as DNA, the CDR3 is TGTGCCAGCAGCTCCTGGACAGGCCAGGAGACCCAGTACTTC. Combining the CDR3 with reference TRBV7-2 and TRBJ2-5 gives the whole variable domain GAGVSQSPSNKVTEKGKDVELRCDPISGHTALYWYRQSLGQGLEFLIYFQGNSAPDKSGLPSDRFSAERTGGSVSTLTIQRTQQEDSAVYLCASSSWTGQETQYFGPGTRLLVL.

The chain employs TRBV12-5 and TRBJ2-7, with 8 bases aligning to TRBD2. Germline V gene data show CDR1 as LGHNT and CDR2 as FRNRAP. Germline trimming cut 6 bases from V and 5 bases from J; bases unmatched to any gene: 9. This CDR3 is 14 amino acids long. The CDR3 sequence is CASGYGRASDEQYF. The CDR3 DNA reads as TGTGCTAGTGGCTACGGGAGGGCTTCGGACGAGCAGTACTTC.